This T cell receptor beta chain emerged from a study of a mutant IDH1 vaccine in newly diagnosed glioma. Sample time point: baseline, week 1 (first vaccination visit). Treatment: pre-vaccination baseline after standard-of-care therapy. Measured with immunoSEQ multiplex PCR; TCRdb has only the in-frame clones, and not every one. The table has 92,000 or so clones, more than 65% seen once. V lost 5 bases and J 1 base, leaving 33 bases between the germline ends. Germline V gene data show CDR1 as ENHRY and CDR2 as SYGVKD. This CDR3 contains 21 residues. Sequencing used PBMCs, obtained from a glioma patient treated with radiotherapy, temozolomide or both. This chain connects TRBV10-3 to TRBJ2-7; D might be TRBD2 (11 bases). The sequence was collected from a man aged 40-49 years with glioma. Some clones in this sample may be carry-over from other donors' samples. CDR3 sequence: CAISPTGTGATSGGQSYEQYF. The CDR3 coding sequence is TGTGCCATCAGTCCTACCGGGACAGGGGCAACTAGCGGGGGCCAATCCTACGAGCAGTACTTC.